The entry below describes one TCR beta chain. Its antigen is unidentified. The PCR contained 60 Vbeta and 13 Jbeta primers. Original handling: An analysis that came later counted 73 million or so unique TCR beta chains, 10 million to 12 million shared. Only in-frame clones appear in the TCRdb table, and some are missing; sequencing was by immunoSEQ multiplex PCR. V, J and clone size were drawn from that table, and D and trimming were deduced from the DNA. The sample has fewer than 250,000 clones, 65% to 80% seen once. Trimming removed 4 bases from V and 6 bases from J, with 18 bases in between. The CDR3 is 15 amino acids. Germline-derived CDR1 and CDR2 are LNHDA and SQIVND (reference sequence). The data originate from a study of cytomegalovirus exposure and HLA in healthy donors. Study findings and constraints: An ancestry cluster, one associated with Asian ancestry, reportedly showed fewer N-insertions than the approximately 670-donor mean in a later analysis.

The sequenced sample consisted of PBMCs. The rearrangement uses TRBV19 and TRBJ1-2; weak D call: TRBD1 (6 bases). The sequence derives from a girl aged 2 to 9 in good health and CMV-seronegative. CDR3 residues: CASSNSGGSLNGYTF. CDR3 nucleotides: TGTGCCAGTAGTAATTCGGGGGGCTCACTGAATGGCTACACCTTC.